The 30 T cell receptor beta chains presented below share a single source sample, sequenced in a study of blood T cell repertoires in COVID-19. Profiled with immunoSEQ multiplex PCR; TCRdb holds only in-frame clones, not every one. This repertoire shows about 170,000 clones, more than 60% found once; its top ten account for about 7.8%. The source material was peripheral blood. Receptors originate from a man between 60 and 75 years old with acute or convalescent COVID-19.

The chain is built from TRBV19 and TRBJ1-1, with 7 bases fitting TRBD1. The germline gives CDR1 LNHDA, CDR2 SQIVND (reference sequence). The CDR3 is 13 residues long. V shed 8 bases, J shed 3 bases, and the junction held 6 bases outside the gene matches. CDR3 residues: CASGTETYTEAFF. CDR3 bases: TGTGCCAGTGGGACAGAAACTTACACTGAAGCTTTCTTT.

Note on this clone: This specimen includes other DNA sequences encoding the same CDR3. CDR3 bases: TGCGCCAGCAGCCAAGCGCAGGGGAATTATGGCTACACCTTC. It encodes CASSQAQGNYGYTF. The chain recombines TRBV4-3 with TRBJ1-2, with a tentative D call TRBD1 (6 bases). V was pared by 1 base and J by 5 bases, with 11 bases between. The germline CDR1 and CDR2 sequences are LGHNA and YSLEER. The CDR3 has 14 residues.

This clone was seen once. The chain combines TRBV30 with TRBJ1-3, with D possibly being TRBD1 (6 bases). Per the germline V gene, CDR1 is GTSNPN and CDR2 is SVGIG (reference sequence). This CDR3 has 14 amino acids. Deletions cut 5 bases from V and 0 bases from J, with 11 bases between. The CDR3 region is CAWEQGFSGNTIYF. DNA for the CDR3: TGTGCCTGGGAACAGGGATTCTCTGGAAACACCATATATTTT.

Here the CDR3 DNA reads TGCGCCAGCAGCTTGTTAGGGGAAACGAACACTGAAGCTTTCTTT. Translation gives CASSLLGETNTEAFF. The V and J genes are TRBV5-1 and TRBJ1-1, with D maybe TRBD1 (5 bases). Trimming removed 1 base at V and 1 base at J, with 11 bases between. CDR3 length: 15 residues. Germline loops: CDR1 SGHRS, CDR2 YFSETQ. The whole variable domain, remainder taken from reference TRBV5-1 and TRBJ1-1, is KAGVTQTPRYLIKTRGQQVTLSCSPISGHRSVSWYQQTPGQGLQFLFEYFSETQRNKGNFPGRFSGRQFSNSRSEMNVSTLELGDSALYLCASSLLGETNTEAFFGQGTRLTVV.

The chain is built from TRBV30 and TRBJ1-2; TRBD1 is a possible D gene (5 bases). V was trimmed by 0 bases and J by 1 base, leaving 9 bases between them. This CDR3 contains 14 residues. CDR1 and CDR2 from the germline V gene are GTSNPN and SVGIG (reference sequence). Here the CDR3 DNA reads TGTGCCTGGAGTGTCGGGGGACTTAACTATGGCTACACCTTC. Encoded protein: CAWSVGGLNYGYTF.

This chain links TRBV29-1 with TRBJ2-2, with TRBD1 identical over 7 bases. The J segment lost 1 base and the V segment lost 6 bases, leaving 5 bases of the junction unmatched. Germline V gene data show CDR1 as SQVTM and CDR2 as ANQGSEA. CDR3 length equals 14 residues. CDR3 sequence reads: CSVGGAMNTGELFF. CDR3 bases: TGCAGCGTAGGGGGCGCAATGAACACCGGGGAGCTGTTTTTT.

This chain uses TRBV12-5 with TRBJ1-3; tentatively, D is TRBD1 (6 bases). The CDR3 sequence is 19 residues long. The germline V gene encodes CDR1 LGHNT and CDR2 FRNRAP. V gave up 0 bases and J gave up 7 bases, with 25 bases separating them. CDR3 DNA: TGTGCTAGTGGTTTGGTACAGTGGCAGGGGCGAAGTTGGGGGAACACCATATATTTT. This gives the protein CASGLVQWQGRSWGNTIYF. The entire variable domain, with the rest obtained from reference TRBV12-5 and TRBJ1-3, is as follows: DARVTQTPRHKVTEMGQEVTMRCQPILGHNTVFWYRQTMMQGLELLAYFRNRAPLDDSGMPKDRFSAEMPDATLATLKIQPSEPRDSAVYFCASGLVQWQGRSWGNTIYFGEGSWLTVV.

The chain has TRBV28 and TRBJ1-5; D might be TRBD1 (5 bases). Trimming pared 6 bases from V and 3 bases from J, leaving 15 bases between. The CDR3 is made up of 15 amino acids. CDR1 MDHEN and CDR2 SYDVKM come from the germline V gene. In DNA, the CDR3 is TGTGCCAGCAGCCCACAGGATTACCTCAATCAGCCCCAGCATTTT. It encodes CASSPQDYLNQPQHF. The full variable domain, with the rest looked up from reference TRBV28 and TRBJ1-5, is DVKVTQSSRYLVKRTGEKVFLECVQDMDHENMFWYRQDPGLGLRLIYFSYDVKMKEKGDIPEGYSVSREKKERFSLILESASTNQTSMYLCASSPQDYLNQPQHFGDGTRLSIL.

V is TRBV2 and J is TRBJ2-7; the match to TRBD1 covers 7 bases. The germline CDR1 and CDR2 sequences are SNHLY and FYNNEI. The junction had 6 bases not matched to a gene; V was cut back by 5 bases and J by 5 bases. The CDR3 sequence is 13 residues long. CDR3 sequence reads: CASSYRGLNEQYF. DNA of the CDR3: TGTGCCAGCAGTTACAGGGGTCTGAACGAGCAGTACTTC.

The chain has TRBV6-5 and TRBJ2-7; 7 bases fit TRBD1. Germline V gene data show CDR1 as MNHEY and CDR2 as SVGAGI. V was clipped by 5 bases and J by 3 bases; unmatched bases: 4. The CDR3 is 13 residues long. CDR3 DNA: TGTGCCAGCAGTATTCAGGGGGTCTACGAGCAGTACTTC. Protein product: CASSIQGVYEQYF.

The chain's CDR3 is CASSLDIQTDTQYF. DNA for the CDR3: TGTGCCAGCAGCTTAGATATCCAGACAGATACGCAGTATTTT. This chain uses TRBV7-2 with TRBJ2-3; D unclear. The CDR3 totals 14 residues. V lost 1 base to trimming and J lost 3 bases, with 8 bases between them. From germline, CDR1 is SGHTA and CDR2 FQGNSA. The full variable domain, its missing parts supplied by reference TRBV7-2 and TRBJ2-3, is GAGVSQSPSNKVTEKGKDVELRCDPISGHTALYWYRQSLGQGLEFLIYFQGNSAPDKSGLPSDRFSAERTGGSVSTLTIQRTQQEDSAVYLCASSLDIQTDTQYFGPGTRLTVL.

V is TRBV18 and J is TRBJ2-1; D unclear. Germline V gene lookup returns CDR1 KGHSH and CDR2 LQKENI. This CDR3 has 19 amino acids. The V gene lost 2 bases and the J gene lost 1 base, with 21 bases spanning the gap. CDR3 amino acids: CASSPSGLGMLKSYNEQFF. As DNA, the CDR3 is TGTGCCAGCTCACCATCCGGATTGGGCATGCTTAAATCCTACAATGAGCAGTTCTTC.

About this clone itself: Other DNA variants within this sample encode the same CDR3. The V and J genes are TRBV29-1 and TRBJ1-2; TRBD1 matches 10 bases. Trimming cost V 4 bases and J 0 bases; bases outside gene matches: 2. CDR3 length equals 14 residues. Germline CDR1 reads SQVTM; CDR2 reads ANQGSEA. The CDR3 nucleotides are TGCAGCGTTGGGGACAGGGGATCTAACTATGGCTACACCTTC. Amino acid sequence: CSVGDRGSNYGYTF. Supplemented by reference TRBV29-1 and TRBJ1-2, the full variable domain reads SAVISQKPSRDICQRGTSLTIQCQVDSQVTMMFWYRQQPGQSLTLIATANQGSEATYESGFVIDKFPISRPNLTFSTLTVSNMSPEDSSIYLCSVGDRGSNYGYTFGSGTRLTVV.

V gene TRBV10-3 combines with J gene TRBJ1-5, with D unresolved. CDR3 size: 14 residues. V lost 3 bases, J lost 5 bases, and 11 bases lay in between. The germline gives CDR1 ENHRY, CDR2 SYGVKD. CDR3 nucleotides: TGTGCCATCAGTGATCAGAGGGTGGATCAGCCCCAGCATTTT. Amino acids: CAISDQRVDQPQHF.

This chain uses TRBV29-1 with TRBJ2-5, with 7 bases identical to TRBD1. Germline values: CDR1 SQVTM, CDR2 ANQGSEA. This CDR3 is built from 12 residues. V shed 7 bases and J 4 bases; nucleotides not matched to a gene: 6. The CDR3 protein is CSAGTERETQYF. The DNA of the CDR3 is TGCAGCGCTGGGACAGAGAGAGAGACCCAGTACTTC.

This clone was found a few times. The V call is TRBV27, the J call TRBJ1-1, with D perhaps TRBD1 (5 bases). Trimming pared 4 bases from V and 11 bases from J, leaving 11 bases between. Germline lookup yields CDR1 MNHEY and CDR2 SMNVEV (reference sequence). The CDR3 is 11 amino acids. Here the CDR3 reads CASSWRGTAFF. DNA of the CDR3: TGTGCCAGCAGTTGGAGGGGCACGGCTTTCTTT.

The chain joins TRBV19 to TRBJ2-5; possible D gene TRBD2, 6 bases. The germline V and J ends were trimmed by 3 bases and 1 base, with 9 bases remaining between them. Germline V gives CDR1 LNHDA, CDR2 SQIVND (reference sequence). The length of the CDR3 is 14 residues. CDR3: CASSIGGAQETQYF. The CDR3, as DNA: TGTGCCAGTAGTATTGGAGGGGCCCAAGAGACCCAGTACTTC.

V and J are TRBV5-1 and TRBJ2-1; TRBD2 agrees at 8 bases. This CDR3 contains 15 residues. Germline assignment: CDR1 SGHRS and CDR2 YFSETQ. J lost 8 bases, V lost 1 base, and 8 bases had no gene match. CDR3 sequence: CASSLSPGGLYEQFF. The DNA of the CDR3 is TGCGCCAGCAGCTTGTCTCCGGGGGGGCTCTATGAGCAGTTCTTC.

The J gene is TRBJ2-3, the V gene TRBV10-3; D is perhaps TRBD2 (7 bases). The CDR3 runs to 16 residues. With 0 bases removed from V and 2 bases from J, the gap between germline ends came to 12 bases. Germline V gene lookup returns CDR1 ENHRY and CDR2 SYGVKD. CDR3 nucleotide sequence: TGTGCCATCAGTGAGTCTTGGCGGGGGCCCACAGATACGCAGTATTTT. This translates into CAISESWRGPTDTQYF.

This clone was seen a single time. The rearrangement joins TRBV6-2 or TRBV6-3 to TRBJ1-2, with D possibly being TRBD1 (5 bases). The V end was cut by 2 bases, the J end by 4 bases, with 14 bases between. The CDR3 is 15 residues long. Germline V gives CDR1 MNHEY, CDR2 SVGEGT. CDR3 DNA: TGTGCCAGCAGTTACGGCAGGGAGGGGATCTATGGCTACACCTTC. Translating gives CASSYGREGIYGYTF.

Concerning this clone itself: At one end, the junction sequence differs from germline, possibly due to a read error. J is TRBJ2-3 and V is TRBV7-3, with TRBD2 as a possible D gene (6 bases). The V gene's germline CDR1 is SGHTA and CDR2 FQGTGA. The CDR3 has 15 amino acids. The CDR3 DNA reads TGTGCCAGCAGCCTAACTGGGGGGAGCACAGATACGCAGTATTTT. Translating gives CASSLTGGSTDTQYF.

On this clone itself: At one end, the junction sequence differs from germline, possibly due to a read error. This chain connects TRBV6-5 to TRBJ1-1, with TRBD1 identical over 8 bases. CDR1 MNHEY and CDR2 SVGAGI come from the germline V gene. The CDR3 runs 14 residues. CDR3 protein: CACSNRGKVTEAFF. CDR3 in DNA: TGTGCCTGCAGTAACAGGGGGAAGGTAACTGAAGCTTTCTTT.

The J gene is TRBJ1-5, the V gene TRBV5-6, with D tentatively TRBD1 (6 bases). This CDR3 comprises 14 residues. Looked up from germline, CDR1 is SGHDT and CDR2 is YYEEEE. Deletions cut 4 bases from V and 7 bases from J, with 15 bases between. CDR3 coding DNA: TGTGCCAGCAGCCAACAGGGATTTCGCCAGCCCCAGCATTTT. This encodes CASSQQGFRQPQHF.

The CDR3 sequence is CSARGTVDTQYF. CDR3 nucleotides: TGCAGCGCTAGGGGAACCGTCGATACGCAGTATTTT. This sequence joins TRBV29-1 and TRBJ2-3; tentatively, D is TRBD1 (5 bases). CDR1 is SQVTM and CDR2 is ANQGSEA in the germline V gene. The CDR3 spans 12 residues. V was clipped by 7 bases and J by 6 bases, with 14 bases between them.

The CDR3 DNA reads as TGTGCCACCAGCAGAGATCATAAGGTTTGGGACAGGGGGCGACAGCCCCAGCATTTT. Its protein is CATSRDHKVWDRGRQPQHF. The chain uses TRBV15 and TRBJ1-5; 12 positions match TRBD1. Per the germline V gene, CDR1 is LNHNV and CDR2 is YYDKDF (reference sequence). The length of the CDR3 is 19 residues. Trimming took 0 bases from V and 7 from J; bases not matched to a gene: 13.

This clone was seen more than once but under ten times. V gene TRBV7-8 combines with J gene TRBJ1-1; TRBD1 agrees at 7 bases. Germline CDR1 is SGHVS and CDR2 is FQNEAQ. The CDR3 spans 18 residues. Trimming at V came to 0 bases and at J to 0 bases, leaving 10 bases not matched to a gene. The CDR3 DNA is TGTGCCAGCAGCTTAGCTTCCCGTAAACAGGGGTTGAACACTGAAGCTTTCTTT. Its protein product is CASSLASRKQGLNTEAFF.

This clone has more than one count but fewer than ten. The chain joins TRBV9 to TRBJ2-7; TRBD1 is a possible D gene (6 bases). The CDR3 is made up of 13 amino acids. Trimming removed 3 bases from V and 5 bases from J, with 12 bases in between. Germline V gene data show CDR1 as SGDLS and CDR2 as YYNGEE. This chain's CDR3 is CASSGNRANEQYF. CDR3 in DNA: TGTGCCAGCAGCGGAAACAGGGCCAACGAGCAGTACTTC.

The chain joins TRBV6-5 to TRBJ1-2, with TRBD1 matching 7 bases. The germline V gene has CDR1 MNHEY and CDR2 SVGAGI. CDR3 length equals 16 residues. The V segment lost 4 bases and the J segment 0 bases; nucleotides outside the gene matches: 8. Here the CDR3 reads CASSSLGTASNYGYTF. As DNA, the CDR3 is TGTGCCAGCAGTTCTTTAGGGACAGCTTCTAACTATGGCTACACCTTC.

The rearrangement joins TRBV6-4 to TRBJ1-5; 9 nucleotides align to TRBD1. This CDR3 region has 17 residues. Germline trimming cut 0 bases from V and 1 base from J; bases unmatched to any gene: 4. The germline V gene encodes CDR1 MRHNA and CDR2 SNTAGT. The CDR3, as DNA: TGTGCCAGCAGTGACTCAAGGGACAGGGAAAGCAATCAGCCCCAGCATTTT. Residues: CASSDSRDRESNQPQHF.

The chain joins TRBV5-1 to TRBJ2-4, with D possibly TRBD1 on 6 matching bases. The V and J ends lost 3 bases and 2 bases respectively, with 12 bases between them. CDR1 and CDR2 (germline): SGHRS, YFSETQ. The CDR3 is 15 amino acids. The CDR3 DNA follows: TGCGCCAGCAGCTCGGCCAGGGGTCCCAAAAACATTCAGTACTTC. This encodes CASSSARGPKNIQYF.